This entry describes one T cell receptor (beta chain). Its target is unknown. With the read ending 3 residues before the CDR3 end, the germline J gene is used to fill in that end. The data originate from a study of T cell clonality in common variable immunodeficiency. Study-wide results and limits: Common variable immunodeficiency TCR beta sequences reportedly had fewer deletions and N-nucleotide insertions. Fewer TCRbeta clones were shared among CVID subjects than controls.

Donors gave roughly 5 to 8 ml heparinized peripheral whole blood. Sequenced by immunoSEQ multiplex PCR; TCRdb stores in-frame clones only, minus some. Recorded here are 25,000 to 40,000 clones, none singletons. The CDR3 has 15 amino acids. Per germline, CDR1 LNHDA and CDR2 SQIVND (reference sequence). This TCR was recovered from a person aged 18 to 70 in good health. The sequencing sample was made of peripheral blood mononuclear cells. The chain joins TRBV19 to TRBJ1-2; a weak D match, TRBD1 (5 bases). The covered CDR3 bases are TGTGCCAGTAGAACCGGGACTAGCAATTTGGACATC. It encodes CASRTGTSNLDI. The entire CDR3 is CASRTGTSNLDIYTF.